The clone carrying this T cell receptor beta chain has at least ten counts. Its antigen remains unidentified. The source of the sample is a study of T cells in Graves' hyperthyroidism and ophthalmopathy. Study overall: Peripheral blood was secured at the point of initial diagnosis, before any treatment. Notes on the study in general: Blood also held most thyroid clonotypes expanded beyond 0.001. Ophthalmopathy, as predicted by the model, came a median roughly 6.5 months after the prediction.

This CDR3 comprises 12 residues. Trimming removed 6 bases from V and 7 bases from J; junction bases left unmatched: 8. Germline CDR1 SQVTM, CDR2 ANQGSEA. PBMCs were derived from roughly 10 ml fresh peripheral blood. TCR beta CDR3 regions were amplified from RNA transcripts. TCR CDR3 regions were first amplified by RT-PCR with HTBI primers. TCRdb reprocessed the multiplex PCR reads with MiXCR, giving one entry per CDR3 protein. The top ten clones hold roughly 10% of a sample with approximately 740,000 distinct CDR3 sequences, 11% to 15% of them seen once. The receptor's source is a woman under 30 with Graves' hyperthyroidism. This chain joins TRBV29-1 and TRBJ1-2; 7 bases agree with TRBD1. Sequencing used blood. DNA for the CDR3: TGCAGCGTACAGGGACAGAGTGGTGGCTACACCTTC. Translating it yields CSVQGQSGGYTF.